The 25 T cell receptor beta chains given below trace back to one sample, sequenced in a study of blood T cell repertoires in COVID-19. The protocol was immunoSEQ multiplex PCR, while the TCRdb copy is restricted to in-frame clones and leaves out a portion. The top ten hold around 3% of the sample, which has approximately 170,000 clones, about 74% seen once. The sequenced material came from peripheral blood. The origin of the receptors is a woman of 80 years or more with acute or convalescent COVID-19.

J is TRBJ2-5 and V is TRBV6-1; 8 bases match TRBD1. The CDR3 has 18 residues. V trimming: 2 bases; J trimming: 4 bases; junction bases outside the gene matches: 15. Germline CDR1 reads MNHNS; CDR2 reads SASEGT. CDR3 sequence reads: CASSETFLMTGAGETQYF. In nucleotides, the CDR3 is TGTGCCAGCAGTGAAACATTCCTTATGACAGGGGCAGGAGAGACCCAGTACTTC.

In its sample, this clone was seen a few times. This chain joins TRBV29-1 and TRBJ2-7; D perhaps matches TRBD2 (5 bases). The V end lost 6 bases, the J end lost 12 bases, and 21 bases lay between the germline ends. CDR3 length: 12 residues. From germline, CDR1 is SQVTM and CDR2 ANQGSEA. The CDR3 nucleotides read TGCAGCGTGCGGGCAGAGACCTACGAGTTGTACTTC. Translating gives CSVRAETYELYF.

This clone turned up a few times. The chain carries TRBV2 and TRBJ2-7; maybe TRBD1 (6 bases). Germline-derived CDR1 and CDR2 are SNHLY and FYNNEI. V gave up 8 bases and J gave up 4 bases, with 15 bases separating them. CDR3 length equals 13 residues. The CDR3 sequence: CASRTGTGYEQYF. CDR3 in DNA: TGTGCCAGCCGCACAGGGACCGGATACGAGCAGTACTTC.

The chain uses TRBV5-1 and TRBJ2-1; D unresolved. The germline V gene has CDR1 SGHRS and CDR2 YFSETQ. The CDR3 runs to 15 residues. Trimming removed 0 bases from V and 4 bases from J, with 11 bases in between. The CDR3 region is CASSLASWQYNEQFF. The CDR3 DNA sequence: TGCGCCAGCAGCTTGGCTTCTTGGCAGTACAATGAGCAGTTCTTC.

The V gene is TRBV5-4, the J gene TRBJ1-2, with D unclear. This CDR3 is built from 13 residues. The V gene lost 2 bases and the J gene lost 8 bases, with 13 bases spanning the gap. Germline values: CDR1 SGHNT, CDR2 YYREEE (reference sequence). The chain's CDR3 is CASSLTLIRGYTF. For the CDR3, the DNA is TGTGCCAGCAGCTTAACGCTGATCCGGGGCTACACCTTC. Full variable domain (outside the CDR3, taken from reference TRBV5-4 and TRBJ1-2): ETGVTQSPTHLIKTRGQQVTLRCSSQSGHNTVSWYQQALGQGPQFIFQYYREEENGRGNFPPRFSGLQFPNYSSELNVNALELDDSALYLCASSLTLIRGYTFGSGTRLTVV.

This clone was recorded only once. V and J are TRBV7-9 and TRBJ2-7; 7 bases are a match to TRBD1. Germline V gene data show CDR1 as SEHNR and CDR2 as FQNEAQ (reference sequence). Trimming took 3 bases from V and 6 from J; bases not matched to a gene: 8. The CDR3 runs to 14 residues. CDR3 nucleotide sequence: TGTGCCAGCAGCTTTCTCAACAGGGGAAGCGAGCAGTACTTC. Protein: CASSFLNRGSEQYF. Full variable domain (missing parts from reference TRBV7-9 and TRBJ2-7): DTGVSQNPRHKITKRGQNVTFRCDPISEHNRLYWYRQTLGQGPEFLTYFQNEAQLEKSRLLSDRFSAERPKGSFSTLEIQRTEQGDSAMYLCASSFLNRGSEQYFGPGTRLTVT.

This chain joins TRBV4-3 and TRBJ2-7; a possible D gene is TRBD1 (7 bases). This CDR3 contains 18 residues. V dropped 4 bases and J dropped 0 bases, with 22 bases sitting between them. Germline assignment: CDR1 LGHNA and CDR2 YSLEER. The CDR3 loop is CASSLQLGQGGSSYEQYF. The CDR3 DNA reads TGCGCCAGCAGCCTCCAGTTAGGTCAGGGGGGAAGCTCCTACGAGCAGTACTTC.

The rearrangement links TRBV13 to TRBJ2-7, with D maybe TRBD2 (7 bases). Germline CDR1 PRHDT, CDR2 FYEKMQ (reference sequence). V gave up 5 bases and J gave up 6 bases, with 17 bases separating them. This CDR3 region has 14 residues. The CDR3 DNA reads as TGTGCCAGCAGCCCGGGGGGCGGCGGGAGCGAGCAGTACTTC. Encoded protein: CASSPGGGGSEQYF.

The chain joins TRBV15 to TRBJ1-3; no definite D call. CDR1 is LNHNV, CDR2 YYDKDF, per germline (reference sequence). The germline V and J ends were trimmed by 1 base and 6 bases, with 10 bases remaining between them. This CDR3 comprises 14 residues. The CDR3 reads CATSRVGAANTIYF. CDR3 in DNA: TGTGCCACCAGCAGAGTCGGAGCAGCAAACACCATATATTTT. Full variable domain (outside the CDR3, taken from reference TRBV15 and TRBJ1-3): DAMVIQNPRYQVTQFGKPVTLSCSQTLNHNVMYWYQQKSSQAPKLLFHYYDKDFNNEADTPDNFQSRRPNTSFCFLDIRSPGLGDTAMYLCATSRVGAANTIYFGEGSWLTVV.

J is TRBJ1-4 and V is TRBV9, with 10 positions matching TRBD1. This CDR3 is built from 16 residues. Looked up from germline, CDR1 is SGDLS and CDR2 is YYNGEE. V dropped 5 bases and J dropped 8; count of bases not matched to a gene: 12. CDR3: CASSAGTGDYSEKLFF. DNA for the CDR3: TGTGCCAGCAGTGCGGGGACAGGGGATTATAGCGAAAAACTGTTTTTT.

This clone was seen once. The chain is built from TRBV6-5 and TRBJ2-7, with D perhaps TRBD2 (6 bases). V was cut by 11 bases and J by 3 bases, with 20 bases left in between. The CDR3 loop spans 14 amino acids. Germline V gene lookup returns CDR1 MNHEY and CDR2 SVGAGI. CDR3 protein: CAAPGTGIYYEQYF. CDR3 nucleotides: TGTGCCGCACCCGGGACTGGCATTTACTACGAGCAGTACTTC.

The rearrangement uses TRBV20-1 and TRBJ2-5; D not resolved. This CDR3 comprises 11 residues. V was pared by 6 bases and J by 5 bases, with 10 bases between. The germline gives CDR1 DFQATT, CDR2 SNEGSKA (reference sequence). The CDR3 nucleotides are TGCAGTGCAACCCGCGGCGAGACCCAGTACTTC. This encodes CSATRGETQYF.

This rearrangement joins TRBV9 to TRBJ2-2; TRBD1 agrees at 8 bases. Losses at the gene ends were 0 bases for V and 2 bases for J; bases not matched to a gene: 3. The germline CDR1 and CDR2 sequences are SGDLS and YYNGEE. This CDR3 has 16 residues. CDR3 in DNA: TGTGCCAGCAGCGTAGAAGGGACAGGCAACACCGGGGAGCTGTTTTTT. It is translated as CASSVEGTGNTGELFF.

The V gene is TRBV7-9, the J gene TRBJ2-4, with 9 bases identical to TRBD2. With 3 bases clipped from V and 6 bases from J, the junction kept 3 bases outside the gene matches. Looked up from germline, CDR1 is SEHNR and CDR2 is FQNEAQ (reference sequence). The CDR3 runs 14 residues. Written as DNA, the CDR3 is TGTGCCAGCAGCTTCGGGCGGGAGGGAAACATTCAGTACTTC. Translated: CASSFGREGNIQYF.

The gene calls are TRBV28 and TRBJ2-1; 12 bases line up with TRBD2. The CDR3 is made up of 15 amino acids. Losses at the gene ends were 6 bases for V and 5 bases for J; bases not matched to a gene: 5. Germline CDR1 and CDR2: MDHEN and SYDVKM. The CDR3 loop is CASSRTSGVDNEQFF. CDR3 coding DNA: TGTGCCAGCAGCCGGACTAGCGGGGTTGACAATGAGCAGTTCTTC.

This clone was counted a few times. This chain uses TRBV24-1 with TRBJ2-2, with TRBD2 matching 9 bases. J lost 3 bases, V lost 3 bases, and 10 bases had no gene match. The germline gives CDR1 KGHDR, CDR2 SFDVKD. This CDR3 comprises 18 residues. The CDR3: CATSDPSAGGPDTGELFF. CDR3 sequence (DNA): TGTGCCACCAGTGATCCGTCCGCGGGAGGGCCGGACACCGGGGAGCTGTTTTTT.

Regarding this clone: This sample includes further DNA sequences coding for the same CDR3. This chain links TRBV28 with TRBJ2-7; a weak D match, TRBD1 (6 bases). The germline V gene has CDR1 MDHEN and CDR2 SYDVKM. The CDR3 is 13 residues long. Trimming shortened V by 5 bases and J by 2 bases, and 10 bases separated the two germline ends. CDR3: CASSPGHTYEQYF. As DNA, the CDR3 is TGTGCCAGCAGTCCGGGACATACCTACGAGCAGTACTTC.

The gene calls are TRBV27 and TRBJ2-5; D is possibly TRBD2 (5 bases). V was cut by 0 bases and J by 2 bases, with 10 bases left in between. CDR1 MNHEY and CDR2 SMNVEV come from the germline V gene (reference sequence). The length of the CDR3 is 15 residues. The CDR3: CASSLSIRDQETQYF. DNA of the CDR3: TGTGCCAGCAGTTTATCCATCCGGGATCAAGAGACCCAGTACTTC.

The V gene is TRBV21-1, the J gene TRBJ2-7; the D call of TRBD2 is as the table states it, not checked on the DNA. TRBV21-1 is a documented pseudogene. The CDR3 spans 15 residues. The CDR3 DNA is TGTGCCAGCGGACGAAGCGGGCGTACCACCTACGAGCAGTACTTC. It translates to CASGRSGRTTYEQYF.

V is TRBV18 and J is TRBJ1-1; no firm D call. Germline CDR1 KGHSH, CDR2 LQKENI. V shed 2 bases and J shed 5 bases, with 12 bases lying between them. The length of the CDR3 is 14 residues. CDR3: CASSPNRQETEAFF. The CDR3 coding sequence is TGTGCCAGCTCACCAAACCGCCAGGAAACTGAAGCTTTCTTT. Complete variable domain (other parts from reference TRBV18 and TRBJ1-1): NAGVMQNPRHLVRRRGQEARLRCSPMKGHSHVYWYRQLPEEGLKFMVYLQKENIIDESGMPKERFSAEFPKEGPSILRIQQVVRGDSAAYFCASSPNRQETEAFFGQGTRLTVV.

J is TRBJ2-1 and V is TRBV3-1 (or the pseudogene TRBV3-2); 9 positions agree with TRBD2. CDR1 is LGHDT, CDR2 YNNKEL, per germline (reference sequence). J lost 7 bases, V lost 2 bases, and 6 bases had no gene match. This CDR3 has 15 residues. CDR3 protein: CASSQNSGSGNEQFF. In DNA form, the CDR3 reads TGTGCCAGCAGCCAAAATAGCGGGAGTGGGAATGAGCAGTTCTTC.

The J gene is TRBJ2-1, the V gene TRBV27; 7 bases are a match to TRBD1. Germline V CDR1 and CDR2: MNHEY, SMNVEV (reference sequence). The V and J ends lost 5 bases and 0 bases, in that order; junction bases with no gene match: 4. The CDR3 sequence is 15 residues long. The CDR3 sequence is CASSPRGPSYNEQFF. The CDR3 DNA follows: TGTGCCAGCAGTCCAAGGGGGCCCTCCTACAATGAGCAGTTCTTC.

This clone was counted a few times. This chain connects TRBV7-6 to TRBJ1-1; D remains ambiguous. The CDR3 sequence is 15 residues long. Trimming took 5 bases from V and 7 from J, leaving 20 bases between them. Germline values: CDR1 SGHVS, CDR2 FNYEAQ. The CDR3 spells CASSPSSLRTNEAFF. The DNA of the CDR3 is TGTGCCAGCAGCCCCAGTTCTCTGCGGACTAATGAAGCTTTCTTT.

Here the CDR3 DNA reads TGTGCCAGCAGTTATGGGACTTTGAATACGCAGTATTTT. Encoded protein: CASSYGTLNTQYF. V gene TRBV6-5 combines with J gene TRBJ2-3; a possible D gene is TRBD2 (6 bases). The CDR3 extends over 13 amino acids. V gave up 3 bases and J gave up 7 bases, with 11 bases separating them. CDR1 is MNHEY, CDR2 SVGAGI, per germline.

The V and J genes are TRBV19 and TRBJ2-3; TRBD2 agrees at 16 bases. This CDR3 contains 19 residues. V lost 3 bases, J lost 3 bases, and 9 bases stayed unmatched. The germline V gene has CDR1 LNHDA and CDR2 SQIVND (reference sequence). In DNA form, the CDR3 reads TGTGCCAGTAGTATCGGGACTAGCGGGAGGGCTGGTCTGACAGATACGCAGTATTTT. Its translation: CASSIGTSGRAGLTDTQYF.